The 6 T cell receptor beta chains below come from one sample, sequenced in a study of blood T cell repertoires in COVID-19. Generated by immunoSEQ multiplex PCR, the TCRdb table keeps only in-frame clones and is missing some. The sample has about 210,000 clones, approximately 90% seen once. What was sequenced was peripheral blood. The receptor source for this set is a man between 40 and 49 years old with acute or convalescent COVID-19.

V usage is TRBV28 and J usage is TRBJ2-7, with 11 nucleotides matching TRBD2. The CDR3 length is 16 residues. Germline V gives CDR1 MDHEN, CDR2 SYDVKM. The V and J ends lost 6 bases and 4 bases, in that order; junction bases with no gene match: 11. The CDR3 region has the DNA TGTGCCAGCAGCCCTGTAACTAGCGGGAGTTGGTACGAGCAGTACTTC. It encodes CASSPVTSGSWYEQYF.

In the case of this clone: The same CDR3 also results from other DNA sequences found in this sample. This chain joins TRBV30 and TRBJ2-3; TRBD2 agrees at 8 bases. J gave up 3 bases and V 2 bases, and 4 bases lay outside the gene matches. Germline lookup yields CDR1 GTSNPN and CDR2 SVGIG (reference sequence). The CDR3 has 14 residues. CDR3 bases: TGTGCCTGGAGTAGATCGGGAGGGACAGATACGCAGTATTTT. Translation gives CAWSRSGGTDTQYF.

This chain connects TRBV13 to TRBJ1-2; possibly TRBD1 for D (5 bases). From germline, CDR1 is PRHDT and CDR2 FYEKMQ (reference sequence). The CDR3 is 14 amino acids. The V end was cut by 4 bases, the J end by 5 bases, with 14 bases between. The CDR3 nucleotides are TGTGCCAGCAGCTCGGACACCAGGCCTTATGGCTACACCTTC. Amino acid sequence: CASSSDTRPYGYTF.

The rearrangement links TRBV19 to TRBJ1-3, with unresolved D. Looked up from germline, CDR1 is LNHDA and CDR2 is SQIVND (reference sequence). V was pared by 2 bases and J by 8 bases, with 13 bases between. CDR3 length equals 14 residues. The CDR3 reads CASSIWVGGDTIYF. In DNA form, the CDR3 reads TGTGCCAGTAGTATATGGGTTGGCGGGGACACCATATATTTT.

V gene TRBV9 combines with J gene TRBJ2-5; 13 positions match TRBD2. This CDR3 region has 16 residues. Per the germline V gene, CDR1 is SGDLS and CDR2 is YYNGEE. J gave up 7 bases and V 4 bases, and 10 bases lay outside the gene matches. The CDR3 nucleotides read TGTGCCAGCAGCTCCCAGGGACTAGCGGGACCGGGGACCCAGTACTTC. It translates to CASSSQGLAGPGTQYF.

This clone was detected only a few times. This rearrangement joins TRBV4-1 to TRBJ2-5; TRBD1 matches at 8 bases. Germline V CDR1 and CDR2: MGHRA, YSYEKL. With 0 bases clipped from V and 4 bases from J, the junction kept 7 bases outside the gene matches. The CDR3 spans 16 residues. The CDR3 nucleotides read TGCGCCAGCAGCCAAGAAAATAGCAGGGGGCTAGAGACCCAGTACTTC. This translates into CASSQENSRGLETQYF.